The source of this TCR beta chain is a study of early stage breast cancer tumors. Study at large: Each sample averaged approximately 9.7-fold read coverage. Whole-study results and caveats: Comparing each tissue with blood distinguished tumor from normal in 14 of 16 patients. Most shared enriched TCRB sequences were commonly generated ones.

Each sample had two DNA replicates, 0.5 ug blood or roughly 1.4 ug tissue. This table comes from immunoSEQ multiplex PCR, and its TCRdb copy is limited to in-frame clones, with some not included. The repertoire holds roughly 21,000 clones, with 76% as singletons. The CDR3 covers 14 residues. CDR1 is MNHEY and CDR2 is SVGAGI in the germline V gene. V shed 8 bases and J 2 bases; nucleotides not matched to a gene: 3. Comment on this clone: The target antigen is unknown.

This sequence was found in a person in their sixties or seventies with breast cancer. Sample: blood. The chain employs TRBV6-5 and TRBJ2-1, with TRBD2 identical over 10 bases. In nucleotides, the CDR3 is TGTGCCAGCTCGAGCGGGAGGGCCTACAATGAGCAGTTCTTC. Amino acids: CASSSGRAYNEQFF.